The 19 T cell receptor beta chains reported below all come from one sample, sequenced in a study of cytotoxic CD8 clonotypes in ibrutinib-treated CLL. This table comes from immunoSEQ multiplex PCR, and its TCRdb copy is limited to in-frame clones, with some not included. The sample contains about 130,000 clones, approximately 85% of which appear only once. Sequenced material: PBMCs, taken after 24 months of ibrutinib treatment. Receptors were obtained from a human donor with chronic lymphocytic leukemia.

The V gene is TRBV4-1, the J gene TRBJ1-5, with unresolved D. CDR3 length equals 15 residues. The germline V gene has CDR1 MGHRA and CDR2 YSYEKL. V gave up 1 base and J gave up 6 bases, with 13 bases separating them. The CDR3 bases are TGCGCCAGCAGCCAAGTGAGGGATGCAGGTCAGCCCCAGCATTTT. It translates to CASSQVRDAGQPQHF.

V is TRBV28 and J is TRBJ2-2; 7 bases line up with TRBD1. The CDR3 is 16 amino acids. Germline values: CDR1 MDHEN, CDR2 SYDVKM. V shed 3 bases and J 8 bases; nucleotides not matched to a gene: 12. CDR3 sequence (DNA): TGTGCCAGCAGTTTTTCCATGGACAGGCTCGAAGGGGAGCTGTTTTTT. Translation: CASSFSMDRLEGELFF. Full variable domain (outside the CDR3, taken from reference TRBV28 and TRBJ2-2): DVKVTQSSRYLVKRTGEKVFLECVQDMDHENMFWYRQDPGLGLRLIYFSYDVKMKEKGDIPEGYSVSREKKERFSLILESASTNQTSMYLCASSFSMDRLEGELFFGEGSRLTVL.

This clone was observed a single time. V is TRBV18 and J is TRBJ1-5; TRBD1 agrees at 9 bases. This CDR3 has 18 amino acids. Trimming removed 3 bases from V and 2 bases from J; junction bases left unmatched: 11. Germline lookup yields CDR1 KGHSH and CDR2 LQKENI. The chain's CDR3 is CASSPRQGGIVGNQPQHF. The CDR3 DNA sequence: TGTGCCAGCTCACCGAGACAGGGGGGTATAGTTGGCAATCAGCCCCAGCATTTT.

This chain connects TRBV6-4 to TRBJ1-3, with a possible D match to TRBD1 (6 bases). The CDR3 loop spans 15 amino acids. CDR1 is MRHNA and CDR2 is SNTAGT in the germline V gene. Trimming removed 4 bases from V and 2 bases from J, with 12 bases in between. The DNA for the CDR3 is TGTGCCAGCAGTGTTGACAGGTCCCCTGGAAACACCATATATTTT. It yields the protein CASSVDRSPGNTIYF.

This clone appeared once. The rearrangement uses TRBV11-2 and TRBJ1-1; D call uncertain. The ends were cut back, 6 bases at V and 0 bases at J, with 14 bases in the middle. This CDR3 is built from 15 residues. CDR1 and CDR2 from the germline V gene are SGHAT and FQNNGV. CDR3 sequence reads: CASRGLAGLNTEAFF. The CDR3 DNA sequence: TGTGCCAGCAGGGGTCTAGCAGGCCTGAACACTGAAGCTTTCTTT.

The count of this clone is one. J is TRBJ1-4 and V is TRBV7-9; TRBD1 is a possible D gene (5 bases). The CDR3 length is 15 residues. From germline, CDR1 is SEHNR and CDR2 FQNEAQ (reference sequence). The V gene lost 1 base and the J gene lost 5 bases, with 11 bases spanning the gap. CDR3 coding DNA: TGTGCCAGCAGCTTAGATGCGACAGTAAATGAAAAACTGTTTTTT. This translates into CASSLDATVNEKLFF.

The V and J genes are TRBV7-9 and TRBJ2-3; D remains ambiguous. The V end was cut by 3 bases, the J end by 6 bases, with 16 bases between. The CDR3 is 15 residues long. The germline CDR1 and CDR2 sequences are SEHNR and FQNEAQ (reference sequence). The CDR3 region is CASSFVNLQTDTQYF. The CDR3 DNA is TGTGCCAGCAGCTTTGTTAACCTACAAACCGATACGCAGTATTTT.

The chain carries TRBV18 and TRBJ2-2, with D tentatively TRBD2 (6 bases). The CDR3 is 17 residues long. Trimming stripped 6 bases from V and 6 bases from J, with 23 bases between. From germline, CDR1 is KGHSH and CDR2 LQKENI. The CDR3 loop reads CASSDDGRTGTSGELFF. The CDR3 nucleotides read TGTGCCAGCTCGGACGATGGACGGACCGGGACTTCCGGGGAGCTGTTTTTT.

The chain couples TRBV18 to TRBJ1-5; D gene unclear. Trimming took off 4 bases at V and 7 bases at J, with 8 bases between the two ends. The germline gives CDR1 KGHSH, CDR2 LQKENI. The CDR3 totals 12 residues. The CDR3 reads CASSLGKQPQHF. CDR3 nucleotide sequence: TGTGCCAGCTCACTTGGAAAACAGCCCCAGCATTTT.

This clone has a handful of counts. The CDR3 DNA follows: TGCGCCAGCAGCCAAGGAGGCCTCCTGGGGGGGTCACCCCTCCACTTT. Protein product: CASSQGGLLGGSPLHF. This rearrangement joins TRBV4-1 to TRBJ1-6; TRBD1 is a possible D gene (5 bases). CDR3 length: 16 amino acids. Germline V gene data show CDR1 as MGHRA and CDR2 as YSYEKL. Trimming removed 1 base from V and 10 bases from J, with 17 bases in between.

This chain links TRBV27 with TRBJ1-5; possibly TRBD1 for D (5 bases). Trimming shortened V by 5 bases and J by 8 bases, and 16 bases separated the two germline ends. The germline CDR1 and CDR2 sequences are MNHEY and SMNVEV (reference sequence). The CDR3 sequence is 14 residues long. CDR3 in DNA: TGTGCCAGCAGTCCTCGGGGGACGTGGGAGCCCCAGCATTTT. It encodes CASSPRGTWEPQHF.

V and J are TRBV9 and TRBJ1-1; D unclear. The ends were cut back, 0 bases at V and 6 bases at J, with 12 bases in the middle. This CDR3 region has 14 residues. CDR1 SGDLS and CDR2 YYNGEE come from the germline V gene. This CDR3 is CASSVGGLSSEAFF. The CDR3 bases are TGTGCCAGCAGCGTAGGGGGATTGTCATCTGAAGCTTTCTTT.

The chain employs TRBV30 and TRBJ2-3; maybe TRBD2 (7 bases). Germline values: CDR1 GTSNPN, CDR2 SVGIG (reference sequence). The CDR3 has 14 amino acids. Trimming removed 0 bases from V and 5 bases from J, with 12 bases in between. CDR3 nucleotide sequence: TGTGCCTGGAGTGTTGGGGGGGCCTTAGATACGCAGTATTTT. Amino acid sequence: CAWSVGGALDTQYF. The full variable domain, in which reference TRBV30 and TRBJ2-3 provide the parts outside the CDR3, is SQTIHQWPATLVQPVGSPLSLECTVEGTSNPNLYWYRQAAGRGLQLLFYSVGIGQISSEVPQNLSASRPQDRQFILSSKKLLLSDSGFYLCAWSVGGALDTQYFGPGTRLTVL.

This clone occurred once. This sequence joins TRBV10-3 and TRBJ1-2; 9 nucleotides line up with TRBD1. The length of the CDR3 is 14 residues. The V gene end was trimmed by 5 bases and the J gene end by 8 bases; junction bases not matched to a gene: 9. CDR1 is ENHRY and CDR2 is SYGVKD in the germline V gene. CDR3: CAISLGTGSEGYTF. Written as DNA, the CDR3 is TGTGCCATCAGTCTTGGGACAGGGAGTGAGGGCTACACCTTC.

The chain has TRBV2 and TRBJ2-4; D gene uncertain. The CDR3 extends over 14 amino acids. The germline V and J ends were trimmed by 4 bases and 4 bases, with 11 bases remaining between them. The germline CDR1 and CDR2 sequences are SNHLY and FYNNEI. The CDR3 nucleotides are TGTGCCAGCAGTGCAAGGGCGGCGAAAAACATTCAGTACTTC. The encoded protein is CASSARAAKNIQYF.

This clone was seen a few times. The gene calls are TRBV9 and TRBJ1-2; perhaps TRBD1 as D (5 bases). Germline values: CDR1 SGDLS, CDR2 YYNGEE. V was clipped by 2 bases and J by 0 bases, with 8 bases between them. The CDR3 sequence is 14 residues long. This CDR3 is CASSVTAANYGYTF. The CDR3 DNA reads TGTGCCAGCAGCGTGACAGCAGCTAACTATGGCTACACCTTC.

The rearrangement joins TRBV18 to TRBJ2-7; D uncertain. Trimming removed 2 bases at V and 3 bases at J, with 2 bases between. Germline V gene data show CDR1 as KGHSH and CDR2 as LQKENI. CDR3 size: 11 residues. The CDR3 region has the DNA TGTGCCAGCTCACCAAACTACGAGCAGTACTTC. Residues: CASSPNYEQYF.

CDR3 sequence (DNA): TGTGCCAGCAGCCAATCAGGCAGAGCCTTGTGGGGCTACACCTTC. Translation gives CASSQSGRALWGYTF. The chain couples TRBV16 to TRBJ1-2; no reliable D call. This CDR3 region has 15 residues. CDR1 is KGHSY, CDR2 FQNENV, per germline. The germline V and J ends were trimmed by 0 bases and 8 bases, with 16 bases remaining between them.

J is TRBJ2-5 and V is TRBV19, with 9 nucleotides matching TRBD1. V shed 6 bases, J shed 4 bases, and the junction held 9 bases outside the gene matches. Germline V gene data show CDR1 as LNHDA and CDR2 as SQIVND (reference sequence). The length of the CDR3 is 15 residues. The CDR3 is CASRRSGQGGETQYF. For the CDR3, the DNA is TGTGCCAGTAGACGTTCGGGACAGGGCGGAGAGACCCAGTACTTC.